Shown below are 15 T cell receptor beta chains from a single sample sequenced in a study of cytotoxic CD8 clonotypes in ibrutinib-treated CLL. The assay was immunoSEQ multiplex PCR, and TCRdb's table has in-frame clones only and misses some. The repertoire has 57,000 or so clones, roughly 54% of them found once; the top ten carry roughly a quarter. The specimen was PBMCs, collected at disease progression, from a patient treated with ibrutinib. The source of these receptors is a human donor with chronic lymphocytic leukemia.

The CDR3 coding sequence is TGTGCCAGCAGCCCCCGGTCAACCTACGAGCAGTACTTC. Protein sequence: CASSPRSTYEQYF. The V gene is TRBV7-9, the J gene TRBJ2-7; D not resolved. This CDR3 spans 13 amino acids. V dropped 5 bases and J dropped 2 bases, with 10 bases sitting between them. Germline V gives CDR1 SEHNR, CDR2 FQNEAQ (reference sequence).

CDR3 amino acids: CASSTGVNEQYF. The CDR3 DNA reads TGTGCCAGCAGTACAGGGGTAAACGAGCAGTACTTC. This rearrangement joins TRBV27 to TRBJ2-7, with 7 bases lining up with TRBD1. Germline trimming cut 5 bases from V and 5 bases from J; bases unmatched to any gene: 3. The CDR3 loop spans 12 amino acids. Germline V lookup: CDR1 MNHEY, CDR2 SMNVEV (reference sequence).

The J gene is TRBJ2-2, the V gene TRBV11-3; D not resolved. Trimming took off 7 bases at V and 0 bases at J, with 3 bases between the two ends. CDR1 is SGHNT, CDR2 YENEEA, per germline. This CDR3 region has 12 residues. This chain's CDR3 is CASTANTGELFF. The CDR3 DNA sequence: TGTGCCAGCACCGCGAACACCGGGGAGCTGTTTTTT.

V gene TRBV28 combines with J gene TRBJ1-1; no clear D. From germline, CDR1 is MDHEN and CDR2 SYDVKM. V was pared by 5 bases and J by 6 bases, with 13 bases between. This CDR3 has 13 amino acids. In DNA form, the CDR3 reads TGTGCCAGCAGTCCTGGGCGGTTGTCTGAAGCTTTCTTT. Translated, it gives CASSPGRLSEAFF. The entire variable domain, with the rest obtained from reference TRBV28 and TRBJ1-1, is as follows: DVKVTQSSRYLVKRTGEKVFLECVQDMDHENMFWYRQDPGLGLRLIYFSYDVKMKEKGDIPEGYSVSREKKERFSLILESASTNQTSMYLCASSPGRLSEAFFGQGTRLTVV.

The chain has TRBV6-6 and TRBJ2-7, with TRBD2 matching over 9 bases. CDR3 length: 15 residues. The germline V gene encodes CDR1 MNHNY and CDR2 SVGAGI (reference sequence). The J segment lost 3 bases and the V segment lost 6 bases, leaving 9 bases of the junction unmatched. For the CDR3, the DNA is TGTGCCAGCAGCAATAGCGGGGGAATTAACTACGAGCAGTACTTC. Amino acids: CASSNSGGINYEQYF.

V is TRBV28 and J is TRBJ1-1, with D possibly TRBD1 on 5 matching bases. The CDR3 spans 14 residues. Germline V gene lookup returns CDR1 MDHEN and CDR2 SYDVKM. V was cut by 3 bases and J by 4 bases, with 12 bases left in between. The CDR3 region has the DNA TGTGCCAGCAGTTTGGTGCGGGGGAGCACTGAAGCTTTCTTT. It encodes CASSLVRGSTEAFF.

CDR3 sequence: CASSTGTPQETQYF. CDR3 DNA sequence: TGTGCCAGCAGCACCGGGACTCCTCAAGAGACCCAGTACTTC. The chain recombines TRBV2 with TRBJ2-5; tentative D call: TRBD2 (6 bases). The V end was cut by 6 bases, the J end by 2 bases, with 13 bases between. The CDR3 has 14 amino acids. From germline, CDR1 is SNHLY and CDR2 FYNNEI.

The chain joins TRBV29-1 to TRBJ2-7; D not resolved. This CDR3 spans 14 amino acids. From germline, CDR1 is SQVTM and CDR2 ANQGSEA. With 6 bases removed from V and 2 bases from J, the gap between germline ends came to 17 bases. The CDR3 DNA reads as TGCAGCGTCATATCTCGGCCCGGAGCCTACGAGCAGTACTTC. This gives the protein CSVISRPGAYEQYF.

There are a few counts of this clone. In DNA, the CDR3 is TGTGCCAGCAGTGAATATGGCCGACCCAGGGCCCCCCGGGACGAGCAGTACTTC. Translating it yields CASSEYGRPRAPRDEQYF. This chain joins TRBV6-1 and TRBJ2-7; D is possibly TRBD1 (5 bases). This CDR3 is built from 18 residues. Trimming shortened V by 2 bases and J by 5 bases, and 25 bases separated the two germline ends. Germline lookup yields CDR1 MNHNS and CDR2 SASEGT.

The chain couples TRBV29-1 to TRBJ2-3; the D is unclear. V was cut by 4 bases and J by 2 bases, with 16 bases left in between. Germline V gives CDR1 SQVTM, CDR2 ANQGSEA. This CDR3 contains 15 residues. The CDR3 region is CSVGKISGHTDTQYF. The CDR3 DNA sequence: TGCAGCGTTGGGAAGATTAGTGGCCACACAGATACGCAGTATTTT.

CDR3 residues: CASSLSTEAFF. CDR3 DNA: TGCGCCAGCAGCTTAAGCACTGAAGCTTTCTTT. V usage is TRBV5-1 and J usage is TRBJ1-1; D is unclear. V was shortened by 2 bases and J by 4 bases, with 3 bases between the two germline ends. The length of the CDR3 is 11 residues. From germline, CDR1 is SGHRS and CDR2 YFSETQ. Full variable domain (missing parts from reference TRBV5-1 and TRBJ1-1): KAGVTQTPRYLIKTRGQQVTLSCSPISGHRSVSWYQQTPGQGLQFLFEYFSETQRNKGNFPGRFSGRQFSNSRSEMNVSTLELGDSALYLCASSLSTEAFFGQGTRLTVV.

This clone was seen a few times. V gene TRBV27 combines with J gene TRBJ2-1; 10 nucleotides match TRBD2. This CDR3 spans 16 amino acids. Germline loops: CDR1 MNHEY, CDR2 SMNVEV (reference sequence). Trimming cost V 1 base and J 8 bases; bases outside gene matches: 8. The CDR3 sequence: CASSLLGLAGVDEQFF. The CDR3 DNA reads as TGTGCCAGCAGTTTATTGGGGCTAGCGGGAGTCGATGAGCAGTTCTTC.

CDR3: CASSEWTGGIETQYF. DNA of the CDR3: TGTGCCAGCAGCGAGTGGACAGGGGGCATAGAGACCCAGTACTTC. The chain combines TRBV7-2 with TRBJ2-5, with TRBD1 matching 11 bases. With 5 bases clipped from V and 4 bases from J, the junction kept 6 bases outside the gene matches. Germline V CDR1 and CDR2: SGHTA, FQGNSA. There are 15 residues in the CDR3. Full variable domain (outside the CDR3, taken from reference TRBV7-2 and TRBJ2-5): GAGVSQSPSNKVTEKGKDVELRCDPISGHTALYWYRQSLGQGLEFLIYFQGNSAPDKSGLPSDRFSAERTGGSVSTLTIQRTQQEDSAVYLCASSEWTGGIETQYFGPGTRLLVL.

This sequence joins TRBV6-5 and TRBJ2-7; tentative D call: TRBD1 (6 bases). Germline V gene data show CDR1 as MNHEY and CDR2 as SVGAGI. The ends were cut back, 4 bases at V and 6 bases at J, with 13 bases in the middle. The CDR3 has 13 amino acids. The CDR3, as DNA: TGTGCCAGCAGTTCAAAGACAGGTCGCGAGCAGTACTTC. Protein sequence: CASSSKTGREQYF.

This chain connects TRBV7-6 to TRBJ2-2; D is perhaps TRBD2 (5 bases). The V end lost 5 bases, the J end lost 5 bases, and 15 bases lay between the germline ends. This CDR3 comprises 15 residues. Looked up from germline, CDR1 is SGHVS and CDR2 is FNYEAQ. The CDR3 loop reads CASSIRTLTTGELFF. The CDR3 bases are TGTGCCAGCAGCATTAGGACTCTTACTACCGGGGAGCTGTTTTTT.